The 17 T cell receptor beta chains below all came from one sample that was sequenced in a study of cytomegalovirus exposure and HLA in healthy donors. This PCR relied on a set of 60 Vbeta primers and 13 Jbeta primers. Assay: immunoSEQ multiplex PCR; the TCRdb copy retains only in-frame clones and omits some. The sample shows around 100,000 clones, and approximately 3.5% sits with its ten largest clones. Sequencing was carried out using PBMCs. The source is a man aged 35-49 years in good health and CMV-seronegative.

This chain joins TRBV5-1 and TRBJ2-4; TRBD2 is a possible D gene (6 bases). CDR1 and CDR2 (germline): SGHRS, YFSETQ. The V and J ends lost 4 bases and 2 bases respectively, with 16 bases between them. The CDR3 consists of 16 residues. The CDR3 DNA sequence: TGCGCCAGCAGCCCCGGGGTGGGGGGATCCAAAAACATTCAGTACTTC. As protein: CASSPGVGGSKNIQYF.

This chain connects TRBV10-3 to TRBJ2-1, with 10 bases fitting TRBD2. The V gene end was trimmed by 6 bases and the J gene end by 8 bases; junction bases not matched to a gene: 10. This CDR3 comprises 15 residues. The germline gives CDR1 ENHRY, CDR2 SYGVKD. The DNA for the CDR3 is TGTGCCATCAGCCAGAGCGGGGGGGGTCTCCATGAGCAGTTCTTC. Protein: CAISQSGGGLHEQFF.

The rearrangement uses TRBV19 and TRBJ2-3; 7 bases are shared with TRBD1. The ends lost 3 bases at V and 3 bases at J; junction bases unmatched: 0. Germline V gene sequence: CDR1 LNHDA, CDR2 SQIVND (reference sequence). This CDR3 is 13 amino acids long. CDR3 nucleotide sequence: TGTGCCAGTAGTATCAGGGGGACAGATACGCAGTATTTT. Its translation is CASSIRGTDTQYF.

CDR3 sequence (DNA): TGTGCCAGCAGCTTACCTGGGACTGCAAAAAAACTGTTTTTT. Protein sequence: CASSLPGTAKKLFF. This chain joins TRBV7-9 and TRBJ1-4, with D possibly matching TRBD1 (5 bases). The CDR3 has 14 amino acids. Germline V gives CDR1 SEHNR, CDR2 FQNEAQ (reference sequence). The V end was cut by 2 bases, the J end by 9 bases, with 13 bases between.

J is TRBJ2-1 and V is TRBV5-8, with 8 bases matching TRBD2. From germline, CDR1 is SGHTS and CDR2 YDEGEE. CDR3 length: 17 amino acids. The V segment lost 3 bases and the J segment 4 bases; nucleotides outside the gene matches: 12. The CDR3 is CASSYERTSRGYNEQFF. For the CDR3, the DNA is TGTGCCAGCAGCTATGAAAGGACTAGCCGGGGATACAATGAGCAGTTCTTC.

The chain links TRBV28 to TRBJ1-2, with unresolved D. The CDR3 totals 14 residues. The germline V gene has CDR1 MDHEN and CDR2 SYDVKM. The V end was cut by 5 bases, the J end by 4 bases, with 14 bases between. The CDR3 here is CASSGPTRLYGYTF. CDR3 sequence (DNA): TGTGCCAGCAGTGGTCCTACCAGGCTCTATGGCTACACCTTC.

The J gene is TRBJ2-3, the V gene TRBV6-1, with a possible D match to TRBD1 (5 bases). The V end was cut by 1 base, the J end by 0 bases, with 8 bases between. The germline gives CDR1 MNHNS, CDR2 SASEGT. The CDR3 contains 15 residues. The CDR3 sequence is CASSEGGFSTDTQYF. The DNA for the CDR3 is TGTGCCAGCAGTGAAGGGGGCTTTAGCACAGATACGCAGTATTTT.

The gene calls are TRBV19 and TRBJ2-1, with 9 bases aligning to TRBD1. V shed 3 bases and J 9 bases; nucleotides not matched to a gene: 9. This CDR3 is built from 15 residues. Germline-derived CDR1 and CDR2 are LNHDA and SQIVND (reference sequence). The CDR3 loop reads CASSIRGQGGGEQFF. The CDR3 nucleotides read TGTGCCAGTAGTATTAGGGGACAGGGTGGCGGTGAGCAGTTCTTC.

The chain uses TRBV5-1 and TRBJ1-1, with 7 bases aligning to TRBD1. After removal of 2 bases from V and 2 bases from J, the junction contained 3 bases not matched to a gene. The CDR3 contains 14 residues. Germline V gene lookup returns CDR1 SGHRS and CDR2 YFSETQ. The CDR3 DNA follows: TGCGCCAGCAGCTTTAGACAGGGAAACACTGAAGCTTTCTTT. Protein product: CASSFRQGNTEAFF.

The rearrangement links TRBV5-6 to TRBJ1-2; D remains unclear. The CDR3 sequence is 15 residues long. Trimming shortened V by 4 bases and J by 0 bases, and 13 bases separated the two germline ends. Per germline, CDR1 SGHDT and CDR2 YYEEEE. The CDR3 spells CASSGRGEANYGYTF. The CDR3 coding sequence is TGTGCCAGCAGCGGGAGAGGCGAAGCTAACTATGGCTACACCTTC.

V gene TRBV18 combines with J gene TRBJ1-6, with D possibly TRBD1 on 6 matching bases. The CDR3 is made up of 13 amino acids. The germline V and J ends were trimmed by 3 bases and 8 bases, with 8 bases remaining between them. Looked up from germline, CDR1 is KGHSH and CDR2 is LQKENI. This CDR3 reads CASSPDSHSPLHF. In DNA, the CDR3 is TGTGCCAGCTCACCGGACAGTCATTCACCCCTCCACTTT.

The genes are TRBV27 and TRBJ2-5, with D maybe TRBD1 (6 bases). The CDR3 length is 15 residues. Trimming removed 3 bases at V and 2 bases at J, with 13 bases between. Per germline, CDR1 MNHEY and CDR2 SMNVEV (reference sequence). The CDR3 nucleotides are TGTGCCAGCAGTTTGTACGGACAGATACAAGAGACCCAGTACTTC. Encoded protein: CASSLYGQIQETQYF.

The chain employs TRBV7-2 and TRBJ2-7; TRBD1 agrees at 7 bases. With V trimmed by 5 bases and J by 4 bases, 8 bases remained unmatched. This CDR3 contains 14 residues. Germline lookup yields CDR1 SGHTA and CDR2 FQGNSA. CDR3 nucleotides: TGTGCCAGCAGCACTTTGACAGGGTCTTACGAGCAGTACTTC. The encoded protein is CASSTLTGSYEQYF. The full variable domain, completed using reference TRBV7-2 and TRBJ2-7, is GAGVSQSPSNKVTEKGKDVELRCDPISGHTALYWYRQSLGQGLEFLIYFQGNSAPDKSGLPSDRFSAERTGGSVSTLTIQRTQQEDSAVYLCASSTLTGSYEQYFGPGTRLTVT.

The rearrangement uses TRBV18 and TRBJ2-7, with D tentatively TRBD1 (5 bases). The V end lost 4 bases, the J end lost 0 bases, and 13 bases lay between the germline ends. There are 15 residues in the CDR3. Germline loops: CDR1 KGHSH, CDR2 LQKENI. This chain's CDR3 is CASSLFDSFSYEQYF. CDR3 coding DNA: TGTGCCAGCTCACTATTCGACAGTTTCTCCTACGAGCAGTACTTC.

The chain links TRBV7-9 to TRBJ1-3, with 12 bases that match TRBD1. The CDR3 totals 19 residues. Germline V CDR1 and CDR2: SEHNR, FQNEAQ (reference sequence). J was trimmed by 0 bases and V by 5 bases; bases with no gene match: 11. Here the CDR3 reads CASSPPGQGAPSSGNTIYF. For the CDR3, the DNA is TGTGCCAGCAGCCCGCCGGGACAGGGGGCCCCCAGCTCTGGAAACACCATATATTTT.

This chain uses TRBV6-5 with TRBJ1-5; possible D gene TRBD1, 5 bases. Germline V gives CDR1 MNHEY, CDR2 SVGAGI. This CDR3 region has 14 residues. With 7 bases removed from V and 3 bases from J, the gap between germline ends came to 13 bases. The CDR3 DNA reads TGTGCCAGCAACAACCAGGGTTTCAATCAGCCCCAGCATTTT. This sequence encodes CASNNQGFNQPQHF.

This chain joins TRBV4-3 and TRBJ2-7, with D perhaps TRBD1 (7 bases). CDR1 LGHNA and CDR2 YSLEER come from the germline V gene. CDR3 length equals 14 residues. The V gene lost 2 bases and the J gene lost 6 bases, with 14 bases spanning the gap. This CDR3 reads CASSQWEAGGEQYF. The CDR3 region has the DNA TGCGCCAGCAGCCAATGGGAGGCAGGGGGCGAGCAGTACTTC.